The subject of this entry is one T cell receptor beta chain. Everyone who took part was roughly 18 to 89 years old, and they came from about two dozen US areas. CDR1 and CDR2 (germline): SGHTA, FQGNSA. The CDR3 contains 14 residues. V dropped 5 bases and J dropped 3; count of bases not matched to a gene: 6. The data were obtained in a study of blood T cell repertoires in COVID-19. Study as a whole: Sites in the United States, Italy and Spain provided acute and convalescent COVID-19 samples.

Original handling: The assay estimated nucleated cells by amplifying reference gene primers. The table came from immunoSEQ multiplex PCR; TCRdb's copy has only in-frame clones and leaves some out. V, J and clone size are those of that table, while D and trimming were read from the DNA. The data hold some 350,000 clones, with around 90% observed a single time. The chain links TRBV7-2 to TRBJ2-7; 8 bases map to TRBD1. The sample was PBMCs or T cells enriched from blood (not recorded which). The receptor comes from a man aged 25 to 40 who had recovered from COVID-19. This CDR3 is CASSRKGTGYEQYF. CDR3 nucleotides: TGTGCCAGCAGCCGTAAGGGGACAGGCTACGAGCAGTACTTC.